The subject of this entry is one TCR beta chain. Its antigen is still unknown. The data originate from a study of T-cell memory formation after mild COVID-19. Study outcomes and limitations: Prior to infection, memory already included some responding clones, suggesting cross-reactive memory joined.

The trim removed 5 bases at V and 5 bases at J, leaving 18 bases unmatched. CDR3 size: 20 residues. Germline loops: CDR1 MNHEY, CDR2 SVGEGT. Each CDR3 protein gets one entry after TCRdb re-called the 5' RACE reads with MiXCR. This sample has about 200,000 distinct CDR3 sequences, with approximately 10% found just once. The sample comprised PBMCs or a T cell subset sorted from them (not recorded which). The receptor was isolated from a man between 18 and 35 years old who had mild COVID-19 (a few samples of this study predate the infection). Cell type and time point are not known. The chain is built from TRBV6-2 or TRBV6-3 and TRBJ2-1, with TRBD2 identical over 13 bases. The CDR3 coding sequence is TGTGCCAGCAGTCCGCGCCTGGGACTAGCGGGAATCAGAAGAGACAATGAGCAGTTCTTC. Protein: CASSPRLGLAGIRRDNEQFF.